These 16 T cell receptor beta chains share one sample of origin, sequenced in a study of blood T cell repertoires in COVID-19. This table comes from immunoSEQ multiplex PCR, and its TCRdb copy is limited to in-frame clones, with some not included. The sample lists over 65,000 clones, about 85% occurring once. Material for sequencing was peripheral blood. Every receptor here comes from a man of 80 years or more with active or convalescent COVID-19.

V gene TRBV2 combines with J gene TRBJ2-2, with 7 bases matching TRBD2. The CDR3 length is 15 residues. Germline lookup yields CDR1 SNHLY and CDR2 FYNNEI. V lost 3 bases, J lost 5 bases, and 6 bases stayed unmatched. The CDR3 sequence is CASSEIAGETGELFF. The CDR3 DNA follows: TGTGCCAGCAGTGAGATCGCGGGAGAAACCGGGGAGCTGTTTTTT.

The chain uses TRBV28 and TRBJ2-3, with 7 bases that match TRBD2. The CDR3 consists of 16 residues. Looked up from germline, CDR1 is MDHEN and CDR2 is SYDVKM. After removal of 5 bases from V and 0 bases from J, the junction contained 8 bases not matched to a gene. CDR3 DNA: TGTGCCAGCAGTACACTAGCGCACGCTAGCACAGATACGCAGTATTTT. It yields the protein CASSTLAHASTDTQYF.

In this sample, this clone turned up once. The J gene is TRBJ1-1, the V gene TRBV29-1, with 7 bases identical to TRBD1. Trimming took 4 bases from V and 7 from J; bases not matched to a gene: 9. The CDR3 is made up of 13 amino acids. The germline V gene encodes CDR1 SQVTM and CDR2 ANQGSEA. For the CDR3, the DNA is TGCAGCGTTGGGGACAGTAGGACCTATGAAGCTTTCTTT. This gives the protein CSVGDSRTYEAFF.

V is TRBV18 and J is TRBJ1-5, with D unresolved. The V end lost 2 bases, the J end lost 1 base, and 12 bases lay between the germline ends. CDR1 and CDR2 (germline): KGHSH, LQKENI. The CDR3 runs to 16 residues. The CDR3 DNA sequence: TGTGCCAGCTCACCAGTCGTGGGCGGGAGCAATCAGCCCCAGCATTTT. It encodes CASSPVVGGSNQPQHF.

The chain is built from TRBV5-1 and TRBJ2-1; the D gene is possibly TRBD2 (6 bases). This CDR3 has 14 amino acids. The germline V gene encodes CDR1 SGHRS and CDR2 YFSETQ. The V end was cut by 0 bases, the J end by 5 bases, with 9 bases between. In DNA form, the CDR3 reads TGCGCCAGCAGCTTGGCGGGAGCCAACAATGAGCAGTTCTTC. Protein product: CASSLAGANNEQFF.

This CDR3 reads CASSRFSVFDEQFF. The CDR3 DNA reads TGTGCCAGTAGCCGCTTTTCAGTCTTCGATGAGCAGTTCTTC. The V gene is TRBV19, the J gene TRBJ2-1; D call uncertain. CDR1 and CDR2 (germline): LNHDA, SQIVND (reference sequence). V shed 6 bases and J shed 8 bases, with 17 bases lying between them. The CDR3 is made up of 14 amino acids.

This clone was seen only once. CDR3 nucleotides: TGTGCCAGCAGTTTAGGCGTTCCGGGGACGCAGTATTTT. It yields the protein CASSLGVPGTQYF. The chain uses TRBV28 and TRBJ2-3, with a weak D call TRBD2 (5 bases). The germline V gene encodes CDR1 MDHEN and CDR2 SYDVKM. Trimming stripped 2 bases from V and 9 bases from J, with 12 bases between. The CDR3 consists of 13 residues.

The chain uses TRBV4-1 and TRBJ2-3; D remains ambiguous. The V gene's germline CDR1 is MGHRA and CDR2 YSYEKL. The germline V and J ends were trimmed by 1 base and 2 bases, with 10 bases remaining between them. This CDR3 region has 15 residues. CDR3 DNA sequence: TGCGCCAGCAGCCAAGCCTCGCAGGACACAGATACGCAGTATTTT. Protein: CASSQASQDTDTQYF.

This clone was counted only a few times. J is TRBJ2-5 and V is TRBV5-1, with 8 bases lining up with TRBD1. The CDR3 has 15 amino acids. Germline CDR1 SGHRS, CDR2 YFSETQ. With V trimmed by 0 bases and J by 1 base, 2 bases remained unmatched. The DNA of the CDR3 is TGCGCCAGCAGCTTGGGGGGGACAGGCCAAGAGACCCAGTACTTC. Encoded protein: CASSLGGTGQETQYF.

This clone was observed a handful of times. The chain combines TRBV25-1 with TRBJ2-1, with D perhaps TRBD1 (5 bases). Trimming took 4 bases from V and 8 from J, leaving 12 bases between them. Germline V gene sequence: CDR1 MGHDK, CDR2 SYGVNS. CDR3 length equals 13 residues. The CDR3 DNA reads TGTGCCAGCAGTGCCCAGGGCCGGGATGAGCAGTTCTTC. This codes for CASSAQGRDEQFF.

The gene calls are TRBV23-1 and TRBJ2-3; 7 nucleotides line up with TRBD2. TRBV23-1 is identified as an open reading frame with a role that is uncertain. V trimming: 8 bases; J trimming: 1 base; junction bases outside the gene matches: 9. This CDR3 is built from 15 residues. The CDR3 DNA sequence: TGCGCCAGCTCCGGGGAGGGTAGGGGCACAGATACGCAGTATTTT. This sequence encodes CASSGEGRGTDTQYF.

This clone has only one observation. The V gene is TRBV7-3, the J gene TRBJ2-1; perhaps TRBD2 as D (6 bases). The germline V gene encodes CDR1 SGHTA and CDR2 FQGTGA. This CDR3 is 14 amino acids long. Trimming took 2 bases from V and 7 from J, leaving 12 bases between them. CDR3 nucleotides: TGTGCCAGCAGCTTAGGAGGGTTGACGAATGAGCAGTTCTTC. It codes for CASSLGGLTNEQFF.

This rearrangement joins TRBV5-4 to TRBJ1-5, with 9 nucleotides matching TRBD1. The CDR3 is 15 residues long. The V gene's germline CDR1 is SGHNT and CDR2 YYREEE (reference sequence). The V segment lost 4 bases and the J segment 1 base; nucleotides outside the gene matches: 3. This chain's CDR3 is CASSAGTGSNQPQHF. CDR3 sequence (DNA): TGTGCCAGCAGCGCCGGGACAGGGAGCAATCAGCCCCAGCATTTT.

The table lists this clone with a count of one. The chain combines TRBV5-1 with TRBJ2-6; perhaps TRBD1 as D (6 bases). V was pared by 0 bases and J by 2 bases, with 9 bases between. The CDR3 consists of 16 residues. Germline CDR1 reads SGHRS; CDR2 reads YFSETQ. The CDR3 region has the DNA TGCGCCAGCAGCTTGGTCTCAGGGGCTGGGGCCAACGTCCTGACTTTC. As protein: CASSLVSGAGANVLTF. Based on the CDR3 plus reference TRBV5-1 and TRBJ2-6, the full variable domain is KAGVTQTPRYLIKTRGQQVTLSCSPISGHRSVSWYQQTPGQGLQFLFEYFSETQRNKGNFPGRFSGRQFSNSRSEMNVSTLELGDSALYLCASSLVSGAGANVLTFGAGSRLTVL.

The chain recombines TRBV19 with TRBJ1-5, with D perhaps matching TRBD1 (5 bases). The CDR3 is 15 residues long. Trimming stripped 2 bases from V and 4 bases from J, with 12 bases between. From germline, CDR1 is LNHDA and CDR2 SQIVND (reference sequence). The CDR3 sequence: CASSIKKGSNQPQHF. Written as DNA, the CDR3 is TGTGCCAGTAGTATAAAAAAGGGGTCGAATCAGCCCCAGCATTTT. The entire variable domain, with the rest obtained from reference TRBV19 and TRBJ1-5, is as follows: DGGITQSPKYLFRKEGQNVTLSCEQNLNHDAMYWYRQDPGQGLRLIYYSQIVNDFQKGDIAEGYSVSREKKESFPLTVTSAQKNPTAFYLCASSIKKGSNQPQHFGDGTRLSIL.

The chain joins TRBV7-8 to TRBJ2-3, with 11 positions matching TRBD2. Looked up from germline, CDR1 is SGHVS and CDR2 is FQNEAQ. V dropped 5 bases and J dropped 3; count of bases not matched to a gene: 7. The CDR3 extends over 16 amino acids. The CDR3 coding sequence is TGTGCCAGCAGCGCGAGACTAGCGGGGTTGACAGATACGCAGTATTTT. Its translation: CASSARLAGLTDTQYF.